One and the same sample provided the 30 T cell receptor beta chains below, sequenced in a study of early T cells in non-severe SARS-CoV-2 infection. TCRdb re-called the 5' RACE reads with MiXCR, one entry per CDR3 protein. In the table there are about 62,000 distinct CDR3 sequences, around 9.9% of which are singletons. Sequenced sample: whole blood. The receptors were sampled from an adult who was a healthcare worker with PCR-confirmed SARS-CoV-2 infection or an uninfected control (not recorded which).

This clonotype has at least ten counts. The rearrangement joins TRBV15 to TRBJ2-3; TRBD2 matches 9 bases. There are 16 residues in the CDR3. V lost 2 bases and J lost 4; bases outside the gene matches: 7. Per the germline V gene, CDR1 is LNHNV and CDR2 is YYDKDF (reference sequence). CDR3 in amino acids: CATSRRQSGGSDTQYF. The CDR3, as DNA: TGTGCCACCAGCAGACGGCAAAGCGGGGGGTCAGATACGCAGTATTTT.

This clonotype was observed a few times. J is TRBJ1-1 and V is TRBV27, with D perhaps TRBD1 (5 bases). This CDR3 region has 14 residues. Germline CDR1 reads MNHEY; CDR2 reads SMNVEV (reference sequence). The ends were cut back, 0 bases at V and 6 bases at J, with 11 bases in the middle. CDR3 residues: CASSLSRGLAEAFF. The CDR3 DNA follows: TGTGCCAGCAGTTTATCGCGGGGCCTCGCTGAAGCTTTCTTT.

This clonotype was counted only a few times. The chain joins TRBV11-2 to TRBJ2-7, with TRBD1 as a possible D gene (6 bases). Trimming removed 3 bases at V and 3 bases at J, with 9 bases between. CDR1 and CDR2 (germline): SGHAT, FQNNGV. The CDR3 consists of 13 residues. The CDR3 region is CASSLTGDYEQYV. The DNA of the CDR3 is TGTGCCAGCAGCTTGACAGGAGACTACGAGCAGTACGTC.

This clonotype was seen only a few times. This chain joins TRBV21-1 and TRBJ2-7; the DNA was not compared with TRBD2, the D call given in the table. TRBV21-1 is marked as a pseudogene. The CDR3 loop spans 17 amino acids. CDR3 region: CASSKEAGRAPSYEQYV. The DNA for the CDR3 is TGTGCCAGCAGCAAAGAGGCGGGCAGGGCCCCTTCCTACGAGCAGTACGTC.

In its sample, this clonotype was seen many times. The genes are TRBV4-1 and TRBJ1-2; D remains unclear. The CDR3 spans 15 residues. Germline CDR1 MGHRA, CDR2 YSYEKL. Deletions cut 0 bases from V and 0 bases from J, with 8 bases between. The CDR3 reads CASSQDAITNYGYTF. The CDR3 nucleotides read TGCGCCAGCAGCCAAGATGCCATAACTAACTATGGCTACACCTTC.

The CDR3 region is CAIRSMGQTSTDTQYF. DNA of the CDR3: TGTGCCATCAGATCAATGGGACAGACCTCCACAGATACGCAGTATTTT. The chain combines TRBV10-3 with TRBJ2-3; 7 bases line up with TRBD1. The ends lost 6 bases at V and 2 bases at J; junction bases unmatched: 11. Germline V gene lookup returns CDR1 ENHRY and CDR2 SYGVKD. The CDR3 loop spans 16 amino acids.

The chain uses TRBV11-2 and TRBJ2-5; D possibly uses TRBD1 or TRBD2 (5 bases each). CDR1 and CDR2 (germline): SGHAT, FQNNGV. Trimming removed 5 bases at V and 3 bases at J, with 10 bases between. This CDR3 has 13 amino acids. CDR3 protein: CASSRGPKETQYF. The CDR3 DNA reads as TGTGCCAGCAGCAGGGGACCGAAAGAGACCCAGTACTTC.

This clonotype was seen only a few times. The chain carries TRBV5-6 and TRBJ1-4; D remains ambiguous. Germline V gene lookup returns CDR1 SGHDT and CDR2 YYEEEE. With 0 bases removed from V and 8 bases from J, the gap between germline ends came to 8 bases. The CDR3 sequence is 13 residues long. The CDR3 DNA reads TGTGCCAGCAGCTTGGAGTATAAGGAAAAACTGTTTTTT. Protein sequence: CASSLEYKEKLFF.

The chain uses TRBV12-3 or TRBV12-4 and TRBJ2-1; 14 bases are a match to TRBD2. The CDR3 extends over 15 amino acids. V shed 5 bases, J shed 12 bases, and the junction held 9 bases outside the gene matches. The CDR3 region has the DNA TGTGCCAGCAGTACCCCGGGACTAGCGGGGGCTCCGCAGTTCTTC. This gives the protein CASSTPGLAGAPQFF.

This clonotype was recorded a few times. The J gene is TRBJ2-3, the V gene TRBV12-3 or TRBV12-4; D not certain. The CDR3 contains 12 residues. V lost 4 bases, J lost 6 bases, and 8 bases lay in between. Written as DNA, the CDR3 is TGTGCCAGCAGTTCCTCCCCCGATACGCAGTATTTT. Its protein product is CASSSSPDTQYF.

Many counts were recorded for this clonotype. The chain recombines TRBV12-3 or TRBV12-4 with TRBJ1-3; 9 bases line up with TRBD1. The CDR3 runs to 14 residues. V lost 4 bases, J lost 7 bases, and 5 bases stayed unmatched. The CDR3 coding sequence is TGTGCCAGCAGTTACGGGACAGGGTCGAACACCATATATTTT. Encoded protein: CASSYGTGSNTIYF.

This clonotype was recorded many times. The chain combines TRBV9 with TRBJ2-5, with 11 bases that match TRBD1. V was clipped by 2 bases and J by 4 bases; unmatched bases: 4. Germline V gene sequence: CDR1 SGDLS, CDR2 YYNGEE. There are 15 residues in the CDR3. This CDR3 reads CASSVGQGAGETQYF. CDR3 in DNA: TGTGCCAGCAGCGTCGGACAGGGGGCGGGAGAGACCCAGTACTTC.

This clonotype has only a few counts. The rearrangement uses TRBV4-2 and TRBJ2-3; D call uncertain. Germline V gene sequence: CDR1 LGHNA, CDR2 YNFKEQ. Deletions cut 1 base from V and 4 bases from J, with 18 bases between. The CDR3 loop spans 17 amino acids. This CDR3 reads CASSQGLPVVGSDTQYF. For the CDR3, the DNA is TGTGCCAGCAGCCAAGGGCTCCCAGTAGTAGGTTCAGATACGCAGTATTTT.

At least ten counts were recorded for this clonotype. V is TRBV6-6 and J is TRBJ1-1, with a weak D call TRBD1 (5 bases). CDR1 MNHNY and CDR2 SVGAGI come from the germline V gene (reference sequence). This CDR3 comprises 17 residues. V was pared by 2 bases and J by 0 bases, with 16 bases between. The CDR3 DNA sequence: TGTGCCAGCAGTTACCTTCCGACAGAACCTATGAACACTGAAGCTTTCTTT. Translating gives CASSYLPTEPMNTEAFF.

J is TRBJ2-3 and V is TRBV5-1; a possible D gene is TRBD1 (6 bases). The ends were cut back, 4 bases at V and 8 bases at J, with 20 bases in the middle. Germline V gene data show CDR1 as SGHRS and CDR2 as YFSETQ. The CDR3 has 15 amino acids. The CDR3 nucleotides read TGCGCCAGCAGCGAAAGACAGGCCCCTGCGGGTACGCAGTATTTT. Translation: CASSERQAPAGTQYF. Full variable domain (remainder filled in from reference TRBV5-1 and TRBJ2-3): KAGVTQTPRYLIKTRGQQVTLSCSPISGHRSVSWYQQTPGQGLQFLFEYFSETQRNKGNFPGRFSGRQFSNSRSEMNVSTLELGDSALYLCASSERQAPAGTQYFGPGTRLTVL.

This clonotype showed up just a few times. The CDR3 DNA sequence: TGTGCCAGTAGTATCTATCCCACCGCGGCTTTCTTT. This codes for CASSIYPTAAFF. This chain connects TRBV19 to TRBJ1-1; D is ambiguous. V lost 3 bases to trimming and J lost 11 bases, with 13 bases between them. Germline V lookup: CDR1 LNHDA, CDR2 SQIVND (reference sequence). CDR3 length equals 12 residues.

This chain connects TRBV3-1 to TRBJ2-4; D is undetermined. With 1 base removed from V and 5 bases from J, the gap between germline ends came to 12 bases. The CDR3 sequence is 15 residues long. CDR1 is LGHDT, CDR2 YNNKEL, per germline (reference sequence). The CDR3 DNA follows: TGTGCCAGCAGCCAAGCGGGCAGTGGAGAAAACATTCAGTACTTC. Translation gives CASSQAGSGENIQYF.

This clonotype was found a few times. This chain links TRBV29-1 with TRBJ2-5; D ambiguous. This CDR3 has 12 residues. The V and J ends lost 2 bases and 4 bases respectively, with 8 bases between them. The germline CDR1 and CDR2 sequences are SQVTM and ANQGSEA. The CDR3 reads CSVELVGETQYF. CDR3 nucleotides: TGCAGCGTTGAACTAGTAGGAGAGACCCAGTACTTC.

This clonotype showed up many times. The chain uses TRBV11-2 and TRBJ2-2; D is possibly TRBD2 (7 bases). The V and J ends lost 5 bases and 2 bases respectively, with 12 bases between them. CDR1 and CDR2 (germline): SGHAT, FQNNGV. The CDR3 has 15 residues. The CDR3 bases are TGTGCCAGCAGCCCCGGGGGGCTCAACACCGGGGAGCTGTTTTTT. Its translation: CASSPGGLNTGELFF.

This clonotype has just a few counts. CDR3: CASSFHTLDYGYTF. The CDR3 DNA is TGTGCCAGCAGTTTTCACACCTTGGACTATGGCTACACCTTC. The chain uses TRBV12-3 or TRBV12-4 and TRBJ1-2; D not resolved. This CDR3 contains 14 residues. The V and J ends lost 3 bases and 3 bases respectively, with 11 bases between them.

The gene calls are TRBV11-2 and TRBJ1-3, with D perhaps TRBD1 (5 bases). The CDR3 has 14 amino acids. Looked up from germline, CDR1 is SGHAT and CDR2 is FQNNGV. The ends were cut back, 5 bases at V and 3 bases at J, with 11 bases in the middle. CDR3 sequence (DNA): TGTGCCAGCAGCAATGTACAGGATGGAAACACCATATATTTT. This gives the protein CASSNVQDGNTIYF. The entire variable domain, with the rest obtained from reference TRBV11-2 and TRBJ1-3, is as follows: EAGVAQSPRYKIIEKRQSVAFWCNPISGHATLYWYQQILGQGPKLLIQFQNNGVVDDSQLPKDRFSAERLKGVDSTLKIQPAKLEDSAVYLCASSNVQDGNTIYFGEGSWLTVV.

In this sample, this clonotype turned up a few times. The gene calls are TRBV4-1 and TRBJ2-2; tentatively, D is TRBD1 or TRBD2 (5 bases each). Germline CDR1 MGHRA, CDR2 YSYEKL. The CDR3 consists of 16 residues. V lost 3 bases, J lost 4 bases, and 15 bases lay in between. The CDR3 spells CASSQGRQARTGELFF. In DNA, the CDR3 is TGCGCCAGCAGCCAGGGACGGCAGGCCCGCACCGGGGAGCTGTTTTTT.

The chain employs TRBV3-1 and TRBJ1-4; D is undetermined. The germline V and J ends were trimmed by 5 bases and 3 bases, with 13 bases remaining between them. The germline V gene has CDR1 LGHDT and CDR2 YNNKEL (reference sequence). This CDR3 spans 15 amino acids. Written as DNA, the CDR3 is TGTGCCAGCAGCGATACAAGAGGAGCTAATGAAAAACTGTTTTTT. Translated, it gives CASSDTRGANEKLFF.

This clonotype was detected only a few times. The chain has TRBV20-1 and TRBJ2-7; D might be TRBD2 (5 bases). The germline CDR1 and CDR2 sequences are DFQATT and SNEGSKA (reference sequence). Trimming stripped 6 bases from V and 3 bases from J, with 12 bases between. The CDR3 covers 12 residues. CDR3: CSAGEFGYEQYV. The CDR3 nucleotides read TGCAGTGCCGGGGAGTTTGGCTACGAGCAGTACGTC.

This clonotype was found a few times. The chain uses TRBV2 and TRBJ2-3, with D possibly TRBD2 on 5 matching bases. The V gene's germline CDR1 is SNHLY and CDR2 FYNNEI. This CDR3 has 15 residues. The germline V and J ends were trimmed by 2 bases and 6 bases, with 15 bases remaining between them. The CDR3 protein is CASSENGSPTDTQYF. In DNA form, the CDR3 reads TGTGCCAGCAGTGAAAATGGGAGCCCGACCGATACGCAGTATTTT. Together with reference TRBV2 and TRBJ2-3, the CDR3 gives the full variable domain: EPEVTQTPSHQVTQMGQEVILRCVPISNHLYFYWYRQILGQKVEFLVSFYNNEISEKSEIFDDQFSVERPDGSNFTLKIRSTKLEDSAMYFCASSENGSPTDTQYFGPGTRLTVL.

In its sample, this clonotype was seen many times. The V call is TRBV28, the J call TRBJ2-3; 10 bases are a match to TRBD1. Trimming cost V 8 bases and J 3 bases; bases outside gene matches: 17. The CDR3 runs to 18 residues. The germline V gene has CDR1 MDHEN and CDR2 SYDVKM. In DNA form, the CDR3 reads TGTGCCAGCCGGGTCCCGAAGGGACAGGGGACGGGGACAGATACGCAGTATTTT. Protein sequence: CASRVPKGQGTGTDTQYF.

Ten or more counts support this clonotype. The genes are TRBV10-3 and TRBJ2-5; perhaps TRBD1 as D (6 bases). Germline loops: CDR1 ENHRY, CDR2 SYGVKD. CDR3 size: 14 residues. V was trimmed by 6 bases and J by 4 bases, leaving 15 bases between them. The CDR3 DNA reads TGTGCCATCAGCACACAGGGACGAGGAGAGACCCAGTACTTC. This translates into CAISTQGRGETQYF.

The chain recombines TRBV10-1 with TRBJ2-3; possible D gene TRBD2, 6 bases. V lost 3 bases and J lost 0, with 13 bases in between. Germline V gene lookup returns CDR1 WNHNN and CDR2 SYGVQD (reference sequence). CDR3 length: 16 amino acids. The chain's CDR3 is CASSEGGQTSTDTQYF. DNA for the CDR3: TGCGCCAGCAGTGAAGGAGGGCAGACTAGCACAGATACGCAGTATTTT.

The rearrangement uses TRBV30 and TRBJ1-6, with 9 bases aligning to TRBD1. Trimming cost V 4 bases and J 10 bases; bases outside gene matches: 17. This CDR3 region has 17 residues. CDR1 and CDR2 from the germline V gene are GTSNPN and SVGIG (reference sequence). CDR3 sequence reads: CAWTVDLGNRGRSPLHF. CDR3 coding DNA: TGTGCCTGGACCGTGGACCTGGGGAACAGGGGGCGATCACCCCTCCACTTT.

This clonotype was seen a handful of times. The V gene is TRBV20-1, the J gene TRBJ1-1; possibly TRBD1 for D (5 bases). The CDR3 is made up of 12 amino acids. Germline assignment: CDR1 DFQATT and CDR2 SNEGSKA (reference sequence). The germline V and J ends were trimmed by 1 base and 5 bases, with 8 bases remaining between them. The CDR3 DNA reads as TGCAGTGCTAGAGGGGGGGTGACTGAAGCTTTCTTT. Translation: CSARGGVTEAFF.